The 23 T cell receptor beta chains in this list originate from one sample, sequenced in a study of beta chain features in type 1 diabetes. Every isolated RNA sample was fully reverse transcribed, so sequencing captured expressed TCRB transcripts. Produced via immunoSEQ multiplex PCR; TCRdb's table is partial and in-frame only. The data show under 400,000 clones, with 10% to 15% seen just once and about 0.017% held by the top ten. Specimen: naive CD4+ T cells from blood. These receptors were taken from a man younger than 35 in good health.

This clone occurred a few times. The genes are TRBV13 and TRBJ1-4, with D uncertain. Germline V lookup: CDR1 PRHDT, CDR2 FYEKMQ (reference sequence). The CDR3 covers 15 residues. Trimming removed 3 bases from V and 8 bases from J, with 16 bases in between. The CDR3 region is CASSFSSLSGEKLFF. The CDR3 DNA reads TGTGCCAGCAGCTTTAGCTCCCTGAGTGGCGAAAAACTGTTTTTT. Supplemented by reference TRBV13 and TRBJ1-4, the full variable domain reads AAGVIQSPRHLIKEKRETATLKCYPIPRHDTVYWYQQGPGQDPQFLISFYEKMQSDKGSIPDRFSAQQFSDYHSELNMSSLELGDSALYFCASSFSSLSGEKLFFGSGTQLSVL.

This clone was picked up a small number of times. J is TRBJ2-5 and V is TRBV4-1; 10 nucleotides align to TRBD2. The CDR3 covers 15 residues. With V trimmed by 1 base and J by 5 bases, 4 bases remained unmatched. Per germline, CDR1 MGHRA and CDR2 YSYEKL. CDR3 in amino acids: CASSQGTSGTETQYF. Written as DNA, the CDR3 is TGCGCCAGCAGCCAAGGTACTAGCGGGACGGAGACCCAGTACTTC.

This clone was seen a single time. The chain recombines TRBV28 with TRBJ2-7; 12 positions match TRBD1. The J call is uncertain, as TRBJ2-5 better fits the DNA end. The CDR3 contains 16 residues. Germline V lookup: CDR1 MDHEN, CDR2 SYDVKM. CDR3: CASSTVGQGAAETQYF. The CDR3 DNA reads TGTGCCAGCAGCACCGTGGGACAGGGGGCGGCAGAGACCCAGTACTTC.

J is TRBJ2-5 and V is TRBV7-6; 7 nucleotides agree with TRBD2. The CDR3 has 14 residues. The germline gives CDR1 SGHVS, CDR2 FNYEAQ. With V trimmed by 3 bases and J by 5 bases, 6 bases remained unmatched. The CDR3 loop is CASSFGGRGETQYF. The CDR3 DNA follows: TGTGCCAGCAGCTTCGGCGGGAGAGGGGAGACCCAGTACTTC.

This clone was seen more than once but under ten times. The chain carries TRBV7-6 and TRBJ1-3; the D gene is possibly TRBD1 (5 bases). The CDR3 spans 15 residues. The ends were cut back, 5 bases at V and 4 bases at J, with 15 bases in the middle. Germline V lookup: CDR1 SGHVS, CDR2 FNYEAQ. Written as DNA, the CDR3 is TGTGCCAGCAGCCCCTCCGGGGGTCCCGGAAACACCATATATTTT. Residues: CASSPSGGPGNTIYF.

The V and J genes are TRBV5-4 and TRBJ1-1; a possible D gene is TRBD1 (5 bases). V was clipped by 0 bases and J by 8 bases, with 8 bases between them. Germline assignment: CDR1 SGHNT and CDR2 YYREEE (reference sequence). This CDR3 has 12 amino acids. The CDR3 nucleotides are TGTGCCAGCAGCTTGGATTACAGGGAAGCTTTCTTT. Protein product: CASSLDYREAFF.

This clone was recorded a few times. The rearrangement joins TRBV28 to TRBJ2-7; 7 bases agree with TRBD1. Germline V gene data show CDR1 as MDHEN and CDR2 as SYDVKM. This CDR3 comprises 16 residues. The V and J ends lost 5 bases and 1 base, in that order; junction bases with no gene match: 11. The chain's CDR3 is CASSIPTGVMSYEQYF. The CDR3 region has the DNA TGTGCCAGCAGTATACCCACAGGGGTCATGTCCTACGAGCAGTACTTC.

This clone has more than one count but fewer than ten. This chain links TRBV28 with TRBJ2-5, with D maybe TRBD2 (6 bases). The V gene lost 0 bases and the J gene lost 10 bases, with 15 bases spanning the gap. Germline lookup yields CDR1 MDHEN and CDR2 SYDVKM. The CDR3 extends over 14 amino acids. CDR3 nucleotides: TGTGCCAGCAGTTTATGGGCAGGCCAGGGAGGCCAGTACTTC. Translation gives CASSLWAGQGGQYF.

The chain joins TRBV28 to TRBJ2-7, with D possibly matching TRBD2 (5 bases). CDR1 and CDR2 from the germline V gene are MDHEN and SYDVKM. The CDR3 contains 14 residues. V dropped 6 bases and J dropped 5 bases, with 17 bases sitting between them. The CDR3 region has the DNA TGTGCCAGCAGCCTCGTTCCGGGATATCACGAGCAGTACTTC. Translated, it gives CASSLVPGYHEQYF.

V is TRBV9 and J is TRBJ2-7, with 7 positions matching TRBD2. The trim removed 4 bases at V and 3 bases at J, leaving 4 bases unmatched. Per germline, CDR1 SGDLS and CDR2 YYNGEE. The CDR3 sequence is 13 residues long. The CDR3 DNA reads as TGTGCCAGCAGCCGTTCGGGGGGCTACGAGCAGTACTTC. This gives the protein CASSRSGGYEQYF.

The genes are TRBV5-1 and TRBJ2-2; 11 positions agree with TRBD1. Germline V lookup: CDR1 SGHRS, CDR2 YFSETQ. The J segment lost 4 bases and the V segment lost 7 bases, leaving 3 bases of the junction unmatched. The CDR3 covers 14 residues. CDR3 in amino acids: CASRGTGGTGELFF. The DNA of the CDR3 is TGCGCCAGCCGCGGGACAGGGGGCACCGGGGAGCTGTTTTTT. Full variable domain (outside the CDR3, taken from reference TRBV5-1 and TRBJ2-2): KAGVTQTPRYLIKTRGQQVTLSCSPISGHRSVSWYQQTPGQGLQFLFEYFSETQRNKGNFPGRFSGRQFSNSRSEMNVSTLELGDSALYLCASRGTGGTGELFFGEGSRLTVL.

This clone was observed a few times. The chain uses TRBV18 and TRBJ1-5, with D uncertain. The V gene's germline CDR1 is KGHSH and CDR2 LQKENI. This CDR3 has 15 amino acids. The V and J ends lost 4 bases and 5 bases respectively, with 15 bases between them. The CDR3 DNA reads as TGTGCCAGCTCACGAAATCCCTTGGCCGATCAGCCCCAGCATTTT. Amino acid sequence: CASSRNPLADQPQHF.

CDR3 amino acids: CAITGQMNTEAFF. CDR3 nucleotide sequence: TGTGCCATCACTGGGCAGATGAACACTGAAGCTTTCTTT. The rearrangement links TRBV10-3 to TRBJ1-1, with unresolved D. CDR3 length: 13 residues. Germline CDR1 reads ENHRY; CDR2 reads SYGVKD. V lost 7 bases, J lost 0 bases, and 9 bases lay in between.

The J gene is TRBJ2-1, the V gene TRBV1; TRBD2, the table's D call, was not compared with the DNA. TRBV1 is a listed pseudogene. CDR3 length: 15 residues. The CDR3 coding sequence is TGCACCAGCAGCCAATGGAGTCCGGGGGTGCCTGGGCAGTTCTTC. It translates to CTSSQWSPGVPGQFF.

This clone was counted only a few times. V and J are TRBV7-8 and TRBJ1-1; no definite D call. V gave up 1 base and J gave up 3 bases, with 6 bases separating them. The germline V gene has CDR1 SGHVS and CDR2 FQNEAQ. The CDR3 is 13 residues long. The CDR3 DNA is TGTGCCAGCAGCTTAGGGCTTCACACTGAAGCTTTCTTT. Its translation is CASSLGLHTEAFF.

The chain recombines TRBV28 with TRBJ2-7; D perhaps matches TRBD1 (6 bases). This CDR3 has 14 amino acids. Germline V gives CDR1 MDHEN, CDR2 SYDVKM. The V and J ends lost 5 bases and 4 bases respectively, with 15 bases between them. The CDR3 loop reads CASSPSQGKYEQYF. CDR3 DNA: TGTGCCAGCAGTCCCTCACAGGGAAAATACGAGCAGTACTTC.

The sample holds many counts of this clone. The chain carries TRBV4-3 and TRBJ2-1; 7 positions agree with TRBD1. Germline trimming cut 1 base from V and 9 bases from J; bases unmatched to any gene: 3. Germline lookup yields CDR1 LGHNA and CDR2 YSLEER. This CDR3 is built from 13 residues. The CDR3 loop is CASSQVGQVEQFF. CDR3 sequence (DNA): TGCGCCAGCAGCCAAGTAGGACAGGTTGAGCAGTTCTTC.

The rearrangement links TRBV5-1 to TRBJ2-5, with 9 bases aligning to TRBD1. Unmatched junction bases numbered 18, after V lost 4 bases and J lost 2 bases. Germline V gene data show CDR1 as SGHRS and CDR2 as YFSETQ. The CDR3 loop spans 19 amino acids. The CDR3 coding sequence is TGCGCCAGCAGCCTATCCCTTCAAGGACAGGGGACGAAGCAAGAGACCCAGTACTTC. Translating it yields CASSLSLQGQGTKQETQYF.

This clone was observed a few times. The gene calls are TRBV6-6 and TRBJ2-1; TRBD1 matches at 8 bases. V was pared by 6 bases and J by 7 bases, with 8 bases of the junction left unmatched. Germline V lookup: CDR1 MNHNY, CDR2 SVGAGI (reference sequence). This CDR3 is built from 14 residues. CDR3 sequence: CASSPGTGPNEQFF. The DNA for the CDR3 is TGTGCCAGCAGCCCCGGGACAGGCCCGAATGAGCAGTTCTTC.

This clone was counted between two and nine times. This sequence joins TRBV4-3 and TRBJ1-4, with 9 nucleotides matching TRBD1. V lost 2 bases to trimming and J lost 7 bases; unmatched junction nucleotides: 5. The length of the CDR3 is 15 residues. Per germline, CDR1 LGHNA and CDR2 YSLEER. Here the CDR3 DNA reads TGCGCCAGCAGCCAATGGGGACAGGGAGGTGAAAAACTGTTTTTT. This encodes CASSQWGQGGEKLFF.

The gene calls are TRBV10-3 and TRBJ2-6; D is perhaps TRBD1 (5 bases). Trimming took 3 bases from V and 3 from J, leaving 6 bases between them. The germline V gene encodes CDR1 ENHRY and CDR2 SYGVKD. The CDR3 has 14 residues. The DNA of the CDR3 is TGTGCCATCAGTGACAGGGTTGGGGCCAACGTCCTGACTTTC. Translated: CAISDRVGANVLTF.

The chain joins TRBV9 to TRBJ2-2; 7 nucleotides match TRBD2. V lost 0 bases, J lost 4 bases, and 6 bases stayed unmatched. From germline, CDR1 is SGDLS and CDR2 YYNGEE. The CDR3 consists of 16 residues. The CDR3: CASSVAGTGGTGELFF. In DNA, the CDR3 is TGTGCCAGCAGCGTAGCTGGAACGGGAGGCACCGGGGAGCTGTTTTTT.

In its sample, this clone was seen a few times. J is TRBJ2-5 and V is TRBV2; 12 bases agree with TRBD2. This CDR3 comprises 15 residues. Germline V gene lookup returns CDR1 SNHLY and CDR2 FYNNEI. The V and J ends lost 8 bases and 2 bases, in that order; junction bases with no gene match: 6. The CDR3 spells CASAGLAGRQETQYF. CDR3 sequence (DNA): TGTGCCAGCGCAGGACTAGCGGGAAGACAAGAGACCCAGTACTTC.